The 19 T cell receptor beta chains below were found in one sample sequenced in a study of T cell repertoires in cytomegalovirus infection. Using its own MiXCR run on the reads, TCRdb lists one record per CDR3 protein. The repertoire holds around 440,000 distinct CDR3 sequences, with 11% as singletons. Sequences were obtained from PBMCs. These receptors originate from a human donor in good health (CMV status not recorded). Some clones in this sample may be carry-over from other donors' samples.

The rearrangement links TRBV28 to TRBJ2-3; D gene ambiguous. The V and J ends lost 3 bases and 3 bases respectively, with 7 bases between them. CDR1 MDHEN and CDR2 SYDVKM come from the germline V gene. CDR3 length: 13 residues. The CDR3 sequence: CASSFSQTDTQYF. CDR3 nucleotides: TGTGCCAGCAGTTTTTCTCAAACAGATACGCAGTATTTT.

The genes are TRBV5-1 and TRBJ1-1, with TRBD1 as a possible D gene (5 bases). The CDR3 runs 14 residues. Trimming removed 4 bases at V and 5 bases at J, with 15 bases between. Germline-derived CDR1 and CDR2 are SGHRS and YFSETQ. The CDR3 spells CASSIGTLSTEAFF. CDR3 nucleotide sequence: TGCGCCAGCAGCATAGGGACGTTAAGTACTGAAGCTTTCTTT. Drawing the rest from reference TRBV5-1 and TRBJ1-1, the complete variable domain is KAGVTQTPRYLIKTRGQQVTLSCSPISGHRSVSWYQQTPGQGLQFLFEYFSETQRNKGNFPGRFSGRQFSNSRSEMNVSTLELGDSALYLCASSIGTLSTEAFFGQGTRLTVV.

This clonotype has a count of ten or more. The V gene is TRBV7-2, the J gene TRBJ2-3, with D uncertain. Germline CDR1 and CDR2: SGHTA and FQGNSA. There are 14 residues in the CDR3. Trimming pared 1 base from V and 0 bases from J, leaving 5 bases between. The CDR3 spells CASSLVSSTDTQYF. The CDR3 nucleotides are TGTGCCAGCAGCTTAGTATCTAGCACAGATACGCAGTATTTT.

This clonotype came up many times. J is TRBJ1-4 and V is TRBV28; the D gene is possibly TRBD1 (5 bases). The germline CDR1 and CDR2 sequences are MDHEN and SYDVKM. The V and J ends lost 5 bases and 7 bases respectively, with 11 bases between them. CDR3 length: 13 residues. CDR3 DNA: TGTGCCAGCAGTGCCTCGGACATTGAAAAACTGTTTTTT. Its translation is CASSASDIEKLFF.

There are many counts of this clonotype. The rearrangement joins TRBV15 to TRBJ2-7; the D gene is possibly TRBD1 (6 bases). Trimming left V 0 bases short and J 1 base short, with 10 bases between. The CDR3 spans 15 residues. CDR1 and CDR2 from the germline V gene are LNHNV and YYDKDF (reference sequence). The CDR3 DNA follows: TGTGCCACCAGCAGAGAAGCGACAGGTTCCTACGAGCAGTACTTC. It encodes CATSREATGSYEQYF.

The sample holds many counts of this clonotype. Here the CDR3 reads CASSQRGVGETQYF. CDR3 DNA: TGTGCCAGCAGCCAGAGGGGGGTCGGCGAGACCCAGTACTTC. The chain carries TRBV7-6 and TRBJ2-5; perhaps D is TRBD1 or TRBD2 (6 bases each). Germline CDR1 is SGHVS and CDR2 is FNYEAQ. The CDR3 has 14 residues. Trimming left V 5 bases short and J 5 bases short, with 15 bases between.

This clonotype was recorded at least ten times. This chain links TRBV7-2 with TRBJ1-2; a possible D gene is TRBD1 (6 bases). Germline assignment: CDR1 SGHTA and CDR2 FQGNSA. Trimming removed 8 bases from V and 6 bases from J, with 19 bases in between. There are 14 residues in the CDR3. CDR3 coding DNA: TGTGCCAGCGCCCCATGGGGGGCGAGGGATGGCTACACCTTC. Amino acid sequence: CASAPWGARDGYTF.

This clonotype was seen at least ten times. The V gene is TRBV5-1, the J gene TRBJ1-1; possible D gene TRBD1, 6 bases. Trimming removed 0 bases at V and 1 base at J, with 13 bases between. CDR1 SGHRS and CDR2 YFSETQ come from the germline V gene. The CDR3 sequence is 16 residues long. In DNA form, the CDR3 reads TGCGCCAGCAGCTTGGCCCCCGGACAGCCGAACACTGAAGCTTTCTTT. Protein sequence: CASSLAPGQPNTEAFF.

As to this clonotype: This sequence may be a read error, since a much larger clone differs from it by one base. V usage is TRBV7-6 and J usage is TRBJ2-2; 10 bases line up with TRBD1. V lost 5 bases, J lost 6 bases, and 6 bases stayed unmatched. CDR3 length equals 15 residues. In germline, CDR1 is SGHVS, CDR2 FNYEAQ. The CDR3 sequence: CASSAGTGVAGELFF. The CDR3 DNA follows: TGTGCCAGCAGCGCCGGGACAGGGGTCGCCGGGGAGCTGTTTTTT.

The CDR3 spells CASSTADSSYEQYF. CDR3 sequence (DNA): TGTGCCAGCAGTACAGCGGATAGCTCCTACGAGCAGTACTTC. This rearrangement joins TRBV9 to TRBJ2-7, with D perhaps TRBD2 (5 bases). The germline CDR1 and CDR2 sequences are SGDLS and YYNGEE. CDR3 size: 14 residues. V lost 5 bases to trimming and J lost 0 bases, with 12 bases between them.

There are a few counts of this clonotype. The chain carries TRBV6-1 and TRBJ2-3; TRBD2 aligns across 10 bases. V gave up 10 bases and J gave up 3 bases; unmatched junction bases: 4. CDR1 is MNHNS and CDR2 is SASEGT in the germline V gene. The CDR3 is 13 residues long. CDR3 DNA: TGTGCCACGGAACTAGCGGGGACAGATACGCAGTATTTT. Protein: CATELAGTDTQYF.

The chain recombines TRBV20-1 with TRBJ1-1; D possibly corresponds to TRBD1 (5 bases). CDR1 is DFQATT and CDR2 is SNEGSKA in the germline V gene (reference sequence). The CDR3 has 13 amino acids. The V end was cut by 7 bases, the J end by 6 bases, with 18 bases between. CDR3 sequence: CSVPGPLAAEAFF. The CDR3 nucleotides read TGCAGTGTTCCGGGACCCTTAGCAGCTGAAGCTTTCTTT.

This clonotype appeared many times. This chain connects TRBV12-3 or TRBV12-4 to TRBJ1-4; D call uncertain. Trimming removed 3 bases at V and 5 bases at J, with 13 bases between. The CDR3 is 15 residues long. Here the CDR3 reads CASSLSLQVNEKLFF. CDR3 in DNA: TGTGCCAGCAGTTTGAGTCTTCAGGTGAATGAAAAACTGTTTTTT.

This clonotype was counted at least ten times. The chain is built from TRBV11-2 and TRBJ1-5, with TRBD1 identical over 7 bases. V lost 5 bases to trimming and J lost 4 bases; unmatched junction nucleotides: 11. The CDR3 sequence is 16 residues long. Germline CDR1 SGHAT, CDR2 FQNNGV. CDR3 coding DNA: TGTGCCAGCAGCGTCGACAGGGTGATTGGAAATCAGCCCCAGCATTTT. This sequence encodes CASSVDRVIGNQPQHF.

This clonotype was observed many times. The chain joins TRBV7-9 to TRBJ2-5; unclear D gene. The ends were cut back, 6 bases at V and 5 bases at J, with 13 bases in the middle. Per germline, CDR1 SEHNR and CDR2 FQNEAQ (reference sequence). The length of the CDR3 is 13 residues. The CDR3 coding sequence is TGTGCCAGCAGTACGTATGGGCTGGAGACCCAGTACTTC. Translating it yields CASSTYGLETQYF.

This clonotype was found a few times. CDR3 nucleotides: TGCGCCAGCAGCACCAGAGCCTCCGCTAATGAAAAACTGTTTTTT. Translating it yields CASSTRASANEKLFF. V is TRBV5-1 and J is TRBJ1-4; D remains ambiguous. V was trimmed by 4 bases and J by 3 bases, leaving 13 bases between them. The CDR3 loop spans 15 amino acids. CDR1 SGHRS and CDR2 YFSETQ come from the germline V gene.

The rearrangement links TRBV28 to TRBJ1-2; 7 positions agree with TRBD1. The CDR3 runs 13 residues. V was pared by 6 bases and J by 8 bases, with 9 bases of the junction left unmatched. Germline V CDR1 and CDR2: MDHEN, SYDVKM. Here the CDR3 DNA reads TGTGCCAGCAGCTCGACAGGGAGGGGCGGCTACACCTTC. It encodes CASSSTGRGGYTF.

This clonotype was observed at least ten times. The chain links TRBV14 to TRBJ2-1; 7 bases agree with TRBD1. The V gene end was trimmed by 1 base and the J gene end by 0 bases; junction bases not matched to a gene: 6. The CDR3 runs 17 residues. The V gene's germline CDR1 is SGHDN and CDR2 FVKESK. The CDR3 loop reads CASSQVRGLSSYNEQFF. CDR3 coding DNA: TGTGCCAGCAGCCAAGTTAGGGGGCTCAGCTCCTACAATGAGCAGTTCTTC.

This clonotype has ten or more counts. The gene calls are TRBV10-3 and TRBJ1-2; D is possibly TRBD1 (5 bases). Trimming shortened V by 0 bases and J by 2 bases, and 7 bases separated the two germline ends. This CDR3 has 14 amino acids. Germline V gene data show CDR1 as ENHRY and CDR2 as SYGVKD. The CDR3 protein is CAISESGGNYGYTF. CDR3 in DNA: TGTGCCATCAGTGAGTCTGGGGGGAACTATGGCTACACCTTC.